These T cell receptor beta chains were read from a single sample in a study of cytomegalovirus exposure and HLA in healthy donors. Sequencing used immunoSEQ multiplex PCR; TCRdb keeps in-frame clones, though not all of them. Counted here are 95,000 to 150,000 clones, roughly 80% occurring once; the ten biggest clones make up over 2.5%. The sequenced sample consisted of PBMCs. The source of these receptors is a woman aged 45-59 years in good health and CMV-seronegative. The CDR3 runs from the conserved cysteine through the conserved F or W. D genes are given only for firm matches. Clone sizes are given selectively: once, few, many, or a class where the clone is expanded.

D: TRBD1
V: TRBV7-9
J: TRBJ2-3
size: NA
DNA: TGTGCCAGCAGCTTCAAGCCGGGACAGGGTGGGGGGTTCGATACGCAGTATTTT
CDR3: CASSFKPGQGGGFDTQYF

D: TRBD1
V: TRBV13
J: TRBJ2-7
size: NA
DNA: TGTGCCAGCAGCTTCTCTATTGGACAGGGACCTTCCTACGAGCAGTACTTC
CDR3: CASSFSIGQGPSYEQYF

D: TRBD2
V: TRBV7-2
J: TRBJ2-3
size: NA
DNA: TGTGCCAGCAGCTCACGGACTAGCGGGAGGGGCACAGATACGCAGTATTTT
CDR3: CASSSRTSGRGTDTQYF

D: NA
V: TRBV10-3
J: TRBJ2-7
size: NA
DNA: TGTGCCATCAGCCTGGACTGGGCAAACGAGCAGTACTTC
CDR3: CAISLDWANEQYF

D: TRBD1
V: TRBV2
J: TRBJ2-7
size: once
DNA: TGTGCCAGCAGTGTGTCCAGGGGGTTGGACGAGCAGTACTTC
CDR3: CASSVSRGLDEQYF

D: NA
V: TRBV19
J: TRBJ2-3
size: NA
DNA: TGTGCCAGTAGTATAGTTCGACAGTACACAGATACGCAGTATTTT
CDR3: CASSIVRQYTDTQYF

D: NA
V: TRBV7-2
J: TRBJ2-4
size: NA
DNA: TGTGCCAGCCAACAGGGAAACATTCAGTACTTC
CDR3: CASQQGNIQYF

D: NA
V: TRBV28
J: TRBJ1-2
size: NA
DNA: TGTGCCAGCGAGAATACGGAGGATGGCTACACCTTC
CDR3: CASENTEDGYTF

D: NA
V: TRBV19
J: TRBJ1-4
size: few
DNA: TGTGCCAGTAGCTTACAGGGAGTACCCGAAAAACTGTTTTTT
CDR3: CASSLQGVPEKLFF

D: TRBD2
V: TRBV13
J: TRBJ2-5
size: NA
DNA: TGTGCCAGCAGCCCAGAGGGAGGACTAGCGGGGGTGTTCCAAGAGACCCAGTACTTC
CDR3: CASSPEGGLAGVFQETQYF

D: NA
V: TRBV7-6
J: TRBJ1-5
size: NA
DNA: TGTGCCAGCAGCTTAGAGCCGTTTAATCAGCCCCAGCATTTT
CDR3: CASSLEPFNQPQHF

D: NA
V: TRBV13
J: TRBJ2-7
size: medium-sized
DNA: TGTGCCAGCAGCCTCCCCTTTTCTTACGAGCAGTACTTC
CDR3: CASSLPFSYEQYF

D: NA
V: TRBV2
J: TRBJ2-3
size: NA
DNA: TGTGCCAGCAGTGTTGAGGAGGCCCATACGCAGTATTTT
CDR3: CASSVEEAHTQYF

D: TRBD1
V: TRBV29-1
J: TRBJ2-7
size: NA
DNA: TGCAGCGTTGCTGGACAGGGATACGAGCAGTACTTC
CDR3: CSVAGQGYEQYF

D: TRBD1
V: TRBV28
J: TRBJ1-2
size: NA
DNA: TGTGCCAGCAGTTTATTGGACAGGGGCCGAAGCAACTATGGCTACACCTTC
CDR3: CASSLLDRGRSNYGYTF

D: NA
V: TRBV30
J: TRBJ1-3
size: NA
DNA: TGTGCCTGGAGTTCCCCTTCAGGTGGGGGAAACACCATATATTTT
CDR3: CAWSSPSGGGNTIYF

D: TRBD2
V: TRBV5-6
J: TRBJ2-7
size: few
DNA: TGTGCCAGCACCAGGCTAGCGGGAGATATAGGCGAGCAGTACTTC
CDR3: CASTRLAGDIGEQYF

D: NA
V: TRBV29-1
J: TRBJ2-1
size: NA
DNA: TGCAGCTTGACCCCTAGCCACAATGAGCAGTTCTTC
CDR3: CSLTPSHNEQFF

D: TRBD1
V: TRBV30
J: TRBJ1-2
size: NA
DNA: TGTGCCTGGACCGGACAGGGGGCTAATGGCTACACCTTC
CDR3: CAWTGQGANGYTF

D: TRBD1
V: TRBV29-1
J: TRBJ1-2
size: once
DNA: TGCAGCGCACGGCCTTATGAGGGGGCGCAAGGCTACACCTTC
CDR3: CSARPYEGAQGYTF

D: NA
V: TRBV27
J: TRBJ2-7
size: NA
DNA: TGTGCCAGCAGTTTATCGCCGGAGTACGAGCAGTACTTC
CDR3: CASSLSPEYEQYF

D: NA
V: TRBV28
J: TRBJ2-2
size: NA
DNA: TGTGCCAGCAGTCCAAGCGGGCCCGGGGAGCTGTTTTTT
CDR3: CASSPSGPGELFF

D: NA
V: TRBV28
J: TRBJ2-5
size: NA
DNA: TGTGCCAGCAGTTTAGGGGCAGGCCGGCAAGAGACCCAGTACTTC
CDR3: CASSLGAGRQETQYF

D: TRBD2
V: TRBV2
J: TRBJ2-1
size: NA
DNA: TGTGCCAGCAGTCTTGGGACTAGCGGGCCTTACAATGAGCAGTTCTTC
CDR3: CASSLGTSGPYNEQFF

D: NA
V: TRBV7-8
J: TRBJ2-7
size: NA
DNA: TGTGCCAGCAGCCCCGGACAGTTACGAGAGCAGTACTTC
CDR3: CASSPGQLREQYF

D: TRBD2
V: TRBV11-1
J: TRBJ2-7
size: NA
DNA: TGTGCCAGCAGCTCCCAAGCGGGAGTAAGGTACGAGCAGTACTTC
CDR3: CASSSQAGVRYEQYF

D: NA
V: TRBV28
J: TRBJ2-7
size: NA
DNA: TGTGCCAGCAGTTTAAAGTACGAGCAGTACTTC
CDR3: CASSLKYEQYF

D: NA
V: TRBV2
J: TRBJ2-1
size: once
DNA: TGTGCCAGCAGTGAAGGGGAGACCCCCTACAATGAGCAGTTCTTC
CDR3: CASSEGETPYNEQFF

D: NA
V: TRBV6-5
J: TRBJ1-4
size: NA
DNA: TGTGCCAGCAGTTACTCGGCAGGGGAGCCTAATGAAAAACTGTTTTTT
CDR3: CASSYSAGEPNEKLFF

D: NA
V: TRBV5-1
J: TRBJ1-5
size: NA
DNA: TGCGCCAGCAGCTTTGCAGGGGCCGGCCAGCCCCAGCATTTT
CDR3: CASSFAGAGQPQHF

D: TRBD1
V: TRBV5-1
J: TRBJ1-1
size: NA
DNA: TGCGCCAGCAGCCTAGACAGGGGGATGAACACTGAAGCTTTCTTT
CDR3: CASSLDRGMNTEAFF

D: NA
V: TRBV5-4
J: TRBJ2-3
size: NA
DNA: TGTGCCAGCAGCTCCCCGGGACTCGGGACAGATACGCAGTATTTT
CDR3: CASSSPGLGTDTQYF

D: NA
V: TRBV6-7
J: TRBJ2-7
size: NA
DNA: TGTGCCAGCACCTTCAGACAGTTACACTCCTACGAGCAGTACTTC
CDR3: CASTFRQLHSYEQYF

D: TRBD1
V: TRBV19
J: TRBJ1-5
size: NA
DNA: TGTGCCAGTGGCGGGACAGGGGTTCAGCCCCAGCATTTT
CDR3: CASGGTGVQPQHF

D: TRBD2
V: TRBV11-2
J: TRBJ2-1
size: NA
DNA: TGTGCCAGCAGCCCGGGACTAGCGGACTACAATGAGCAGTTCTTC
CDR3: CASSPGLADYNEQFF

D: TRBD2
V: TRBV19
J: TRBJ2-1
size: NA
DNA: TGTGCCAGTAGTTCCGGACTAGCGCTAGAGCAGTTCTTC
CDR3: CASSSGLALEQFF

D: TRBD2
V: TRBV11-3
J: TRBJ2-4
size: NA
DNA: TGTGCCAGTTTAGCGGGAGGTAGGGAGGACATTCAGTACTTC
CDR3: CASLAGGREDIQYF

D: TRBD2
V: TRBV29-1
J: TRBJ2-1
size: NA
DNA: TGCAGCGTTGTGGGACGGCTAGCGGGCGAGCAGTTCTTC
CDR3: CSVVGRLAGEQFF

D: TRBD1
V: TRBV7-3
J: TRBJ1-1
size: NA
DNA: TGTGCCAGCAGCGGGGCAGGGGGCGTCACTGAAGCTTTCTTT
CDR3: CASSGAGGVTEAFF

D: NA
V: TRBV9
J: TRBJ1-4
size: NA
DNA: TGTGCCAGCAGCGTAGAGGGGACTAATGAAAAACTGTTTTTT
CDR3: CASSVEGTNEKLFF

D: NA
V: TRBV7-9
J: TRBJ2-5
size: NA
DNA: TGTTCCAGCGGGCTTGGAATCGAGAGTAGAGAGACCCAGTACTTC
CDR3: CSSGLGIESRETQYF

D: TRBD1
V: TRBV5-1
J: TRBJ2-3
size: NA
DNA: TGCGCCAGCAGCTTGGTTACAGGGGGTGACACAGATACGCAGTATTTT
CDR3: CASSLVTGGDTDTQYF

D: TRBD1
V: TRBV18
J: TRBJ1-5
size: NA
DNA: TGTGCCAGCTCACCCTCAGGGGGCGCCGATCAGCCCCAGCATTTT
CDR3: CASSPSGGADQPQHF

D: TRBD1
V: TRBV4-1
J: TRBJ1-1
size: NA
DNA: TGCGCCAGCAGCCCCTGGGGGGCTGGTGACAGGGGTACTGAAGCTTTCTTT
CDR3: CASSPWGAGDRGTEAFF